This T cell receptor beta chain came from a study of blood T cell repertoires in COVID-19. Across the whole study: The analysed material was cDNA or gDNA that came from T cells, B-cell-depleted T cells, or PBMCs.

Participants were aged about 18 to 89 years from about two dozen US areas. Produced via immunoSEQ multiplex PCR; TCRdb's table is partial and in-frame only. Of fewer than 150,000 clones in the sample, under 90% were seen once. Source material: PBMCs or T cells enriched from blood (not recorded which). This sequence was found in a man over 45 in a cohort exposed to, infected with or recovered from COVID-19 (not recorded which).

In nucleotides, the CDR3 is TGTGCCACCAAGAGACTAGACACAGATACGCAGTATTTT. It encodes CATKRLDTDTQYF. The chain joins TRBV19 to TRBJ2-3; possible D gene TRBD2, 6 bases. The CDR3 length is 13 residues. Trimming cost V 10 bases and J 2 bases, with 13 bases left between them. CDR1 is LNHDA and CDR2 is SQIVND in the germline V gene (reference sequence).